The 5 T cell receptor beta chains reported below all come from one sample, sequenced in a study of shared clonotypes between healthy human individuals. Using immunoSEQ multiplex PCR, the repertoire was profiled, and TCRdb retains in-frame clones only, with some absent. The sample has fewer than 600,000 clones, roughly 80% seen once; the top ten hold around 14%. Sequencing was carried out using PBMCs. The receptors shown here come from a woman aged 40 to 49 in good health. Some clones in this sample may be carry-over from other donors' samples.

The rearrangement links TRBV4-1 to TRBJ2-1; the match to TRBD2 covers 13 bases. The CDR3 consists of 17 residues. Germline V gene sequence: CDR1 MGHRA, CDR2 YSYEKL. Trimming removed 5 bases from V and 0 bases from J; junction bases left unmatched: 4. The CDR3: CASSLRTSGSSYNEQFF. Here the CDR3 DNA reads TGCGCCAGCAGCTTAAGGACTAGCGGGAGCTCCTACAATGAGCAGTTCTTC.

The chain employs TRBV7-8 and TRBJ2-1; 13 positions agree with TRBD2. The germline CDR1 and CDR2 sequences are SGHVS and FQNEAQ. CDR3 size: 15 residues. Germline trimming cut 5 bases from V and 10 bases from J; bases unmatched to any gene: 8. The CDR3 DNA sequence: TGTGCCAGCAGCCACGGACTAGCGGGAGCTGAAGAGCAGTTCTTC. This translates into CASSHGLAGAEEQFF.

The CDR3 DNA reads TGTGCCAGCAGCCAAGAATTAACTAGCGGGATCAATGAGCAGTTCTTC. It translates to CASSQELTSGINEQFF. V usage is TRBV14 and J usage is TRBJ2-1; 10 bases agree with TRBD2. Per germline, CDR1 SGHDN and CDR2 FVKESK. The CDR3 sequence is 16 residues long. V was clipped by 0 bases and J by 6 bases; unmatched bases: 5.

The gene calls are TRBV6-5 and TRBJ1-2; D is ambiguous. The CDR3 sequence is 13 residues long. V lost 5 bases and J 6 bases, leaving 13 bases between the germline ends. The germline V gene encodes CDR1 MNHEY and CDR2 SVGAGI. CDR3 residues: CASSPRGFHGYTF. As DNA, the CDR3 is TGTGCCAGCAGTCCCCGAGGTTTCCATGGCTACACCTTC.

The table lists this clone with a count of one. This chain joins TRBV28 and TRBJ2-7; a possible D gene is TRBD2 (6 bases). Between the trimmed V and J ends, which lost 5 bases and 4 bases, there was a span of 18 bases. There are 15 residues in the CDR3. Germline V gene sequence: CDR1 MDHEN, CDR2 SYDVKM. The CDR3 spells CASSIIASGEYEQYF. DNA for the CDR3: TGTGCCAGCAGTATTATAGCGTCGGGGGAATACGAGCAGTACTTC.